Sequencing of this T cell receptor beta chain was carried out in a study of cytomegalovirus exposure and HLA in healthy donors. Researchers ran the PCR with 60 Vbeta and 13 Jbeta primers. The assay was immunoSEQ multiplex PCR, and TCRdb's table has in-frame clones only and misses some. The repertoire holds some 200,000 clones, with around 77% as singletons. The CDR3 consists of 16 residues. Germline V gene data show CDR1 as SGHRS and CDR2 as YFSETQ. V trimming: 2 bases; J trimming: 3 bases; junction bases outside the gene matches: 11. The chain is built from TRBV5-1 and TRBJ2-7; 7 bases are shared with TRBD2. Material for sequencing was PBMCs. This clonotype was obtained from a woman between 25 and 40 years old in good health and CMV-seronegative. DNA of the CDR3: TGCGCCAGCAGCTTCAACAGACGGGGACTAAGCTACGAGCAGTACTTC. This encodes CASSFNRRGLSYEQYF.